The 15 T cell receptor beta chains given below trace back to one sample, sequenced in a study of control samples from healthy donors and cancer patients. Produced via immunoSEQ multiplex PCR; TCRdb's table is partial and in-frame only. The data contain 100,000 to 150,000 clones, roughly 90% of them singletons. The specimen sequenced was blood. The receptors were sampled from a woman aged 45 to 65 in good health.

The chain combines TRBV19 with TRBJ2-1, with 7 bases aligning to TRBD1. V was pared by 5 bases and J by 0 bases, with 7 bases of the junction left unmatched. The CDR3 sequence is 16 residues long. Germline CDR1 reads LNHDA; CDR2 reads SQIVND (reference sequence). Here the CDR3 reads CASSYLWDSSYNEQFF. DNA of the CDR3: TGTGCCAGTAGTTATTTGTGGGACAGCTCCTACAATGAGCAGTTCTTC.

This clone occurred once. The J gene is TRBJ1-1, the V gene TRBV14; 9 nucleotides agree with TRBD1. CDR3 length: 17 residues. V lost 4 bases, J lost 2 bases, and 11 bases stayed unmatched. The germline CDR1 and CDR2 sequences are SGHDN and FVKESK. The CDR3 nucleotides read TGTGCCAGCAGCCCCCTTCCGGGACAGGGATTTAACACTGAAGCTTTCTTT. It specifies CASSPLPGQGFNTEAFF.

CDR3 sequence: CASSPGGTNTEAFF. The CDR3 DNA is TGTGCCAGCAGCCCGGGAGGGACGAACACTGAAGCTTTCTTT. V and J are TRBV3-1 (or the pseudogene TRBV3-2) and TRBJ1-1; TRBD1 is a possible D gene (5 bases). The CDR3 covers 14 residues. V lost 4 bases, J lost 1 base, and 10 bases lay in between. CDR1 is LGHDT, CDR2 YNNKEL, per germline (reference sequence).

The chain has TRBV10-1 and TRBJ1-1, with D maybe TRBD1 (6 bases). The CDR3 extends over 13 amino acids. V was trimmed by 10 bases and J by 1 base, leaving 13 bases between them. CDR1 is WNHNN and CDR2 is SYGVQD in the germline V gene (reference sequence). The CDR3 DNA sequence: TGCGCCATCCCGGGACATTCGAACACTGAAGCTTTCTTT. It codes for CAIPGHSNTEAFF.

The rearrangement uses TRBV5-1 and TRBJ2-1; 16 bases are shared with TRBD2. V dropped 6 bases and J dropped 8; count of bases not matched to a gene: 8. This CDR3 has 16 amino acids. The germline CDR1 and CDR2 sequences are SGHRS and YFSETQ. The DNA for the CDR3 is TGCGCCAGCACCCTGGGACTAGCGGGGGGGCCAGATGAGCAGTTCTTC. Translation gives CASTLGLAGGPDEQFF.

The chain recombines TRBV5-6 with TRBJ1-1; D not certain. With 1 base removed from V and 0 bases from J, the gap between germline ends came to 10 bases. The CDR3 totals 15 residues. CDR1 is SGHDT, CDR2 YYEEEE, per germline. The chain's CDR3 is CASSLSSQLNTEAFF. The CDR3 nucleotides are TGTGCCAGCAGCTTGTCTTCACAGCTGAACACTGAAGCTTTCTTT.

The chain recombines TRBV3-1 (or the pseudogene TRBV3-2) with TRBJ2-3, with 8 bases aligning to TRBD2. CDR3 length: 18 amino acids. Trimming at V came to 6 bases and at J to 2 bases, leaving 16 bases not matched to a gene. Looked up from germline, CDR1 is LGHDT and CDR2 is YNNKEL (reference sequence). The CDR3 coding sequence is TGTGCCAGCAGTCCAAGGGGACTAGGGAAAACACACACAGATACGCAGTATTTT. As protein: CASSPRGLGKTHTDTQYF.

The chain couples TRBV5-1 to TRBJ2-2; D possibly corresponds to TRBD1 (5 bases). V dropped 5 bases and J dropped 3 bases, with 14 bases sitting between them. The germline CDR1 and CDR2 sequences are SGHRS and YFSETQ. This CDR3 is built from 15 residues. CDR3 in DNA: TGCGCCAGCAGTCTGGGGCAACTTGACACCGGGGAGCTGTTTTTT. Its translation: CASSLGQLDTGELFF.

The chain uses TRBV19 and TRBJ1-6, with 7 bases matching TRBD1. The germline V gene has CDR1 LNHDA and CDR2 SQIVND (reference sequence). V dropped 4 bases and J dropped 0; count of bases not matched to a gene: 6. This CDR3 is 17 amino acids long. The CDR3: CASSTSGQSSYNSPLHF. The CDR3 bases are TGTGCCAGTAGTACCTCGGGACAGAGCTCCTATAATTCACCCCTCCACTTT.

This clone was seen once. The J gene is TRBJ2-3, the V gene TRBV28; TRBD2 matches at 12 bases. V shed 5 bases, J shed 3 bases, and the junction held 6 bases outside the gene matches. This CDR3 is built from 16 residues. The germline V gene has CDR1 MDHEN and CDR2 SYDVKM. DNA for the CDR3: TGTGCCAGCAGTGACCCCGGGACTAGCGGGACAGATACGCAGTATTTT. As protein: CASSDPGTSGTDTQYF.

This clone has only one observation. The chain employs TRBV4-1 and TRBJ2-7; D may be TRBD2 (5 bases). CDR1 is MGHRA and CDR2 is YSYEKL in the germline V gene. CDR3 length: 15 amino acids. The V end lost 2 bases, the J end lost 6 bases, and 17 bases lay between the germline ends. CDR3 sequence: CASSQPGGGRSEQYF. CDR3 nucleotide sequence: TGCGCCAGCAGCCAACCAGGTGGAGGCAGATCCGAGCAGTACTTC.

V is TRBV5-6 and J is TRBJ1-6; D might be TRBD1 (5 bases). Trimming left V 4 bases short and J 5 bases short, with 16 bases between. Per the germline V gene, CDR1 is SGHDT and CDR2 is YYEEEE. CDR3 length equals 16 residues. This CDR3 is CASSLPGTGNNSPLHF. In DNA form, the CDR3 reads TGTGCCAGCAGCCTTCCTGGGACGGGGAATAATTCACCCCTCCACTTT.

This chain connects TRBV30 to TRBJ1-3; 7 bases agree with TRBD1. The CDR3 spans 14 residues. The junction had 4 bases not matched to a gene; V was cut back by 4 bases and J by 1 base. CDR1 and CDR2 (germline): GTSNPN, SVGIG (reference sequence). The DNA for the CDR3 is TGTGCCTGGACCTGGACAGGTTCTGGAAACACCATATATTTT. Translated: CAWTWTGSGNTIYF.

This clone was seen only once. The chain recombines TRBV28 with TRBJ1-1; D is undetermined. Germline V CDR1 and CDR2: MDHEN, SYDVKM. V was cut by 6 bases and J by 0 bases, with 11 bases left in between. The CDR3 has 14 residues. This chain's CDR3 is CASSSTRMNTEAFF. The CDR3 DNA sequence: TGTGCCAGCAGCTCGACAAGGATGAACACTGAAGCTTTCTTT.

The CDR3, as DNA: TGTGCCAGTAGTATGCGGGGGAGCAATCAGCCCCAGCATTTT. Translated, it gives CASSMRGSNQPQHF. This chain connects TRBV19 to TRBJ1-5, with D possibly TRBD1 on 5 matching bases. The CDR3 contains 14 residues. V gave up 3 bases and J gave up 1 base, with 7 bases separating them. Germline assignment: CDR1 LNHDA and CDR2 SQIVND (reference sequence).